These T cell receptor beta chains were read from a single sample in a study of blood T cell repertoires in COVID-19. The protocol was immunoSEQ multiplex PCR, while the TCRdb copy is restricted to in-frame clones and leaves out a portion. Of 250,000 to 350,000 clones detected, about 82% appear once; the ten largest clones hold around 4.1%. The sample was peripheral blood. These receptors were taken from a woman aged 45-59 years with active or convalescent COVID-19. Each CDR3 is given with its conserved first and last residue. Each record gives: clone size, J gene, V gene, CDR3 length, D gene, CDR3 protein, CDR3 DNA. D genes are given only for firm matches. Clone size appears in some rows only: once, few, many, or a class for an expanded clone.

NA,TRBJ1-6,TRBV3-1/TRBV3-2,16,NA,CASSPTGSSYNSPLHF,TGTGCCAGCAGCCCTACAGGGAGCTCCTATAATTCACCCCTCCACTTT
NA,TRBJ1-6,TRBV6-5,14,NA,CATGGGSYNSPLHF,TGTGCCACGGGGGGGGGCTCCTATAATTCACCCCTCCACTTT
NA,TRBJ2-1,TRBV7-3,16,TRBD2,CASPGLAGEGYNEQFF,TGTGCCAGCCCGGGACTAGCGGGAGAGGGCTACAATGAGCAGTTCTTC
NA,TRBJ2-5,TRBV5-1,13,NA,CASSSQTRETQYF,TGCGCCAGCAGCTCCCAGACGAGGGAGACCCAGTACTTC
NA,TRBJ2-7,TRBV2,14,NA,CASRARDFSYEQYF,TGTGCCAGCAGGGCCCGTGACTTCTCCTACGAGCAGTACTTC
NA,TRBJ2-7,TRBV5-6,15,TRBD1,CASSLRGTGAYEQYF,TGTGCCAGCAGCTTGCGAGGGACAGGGGCCTACGAGCAGTACTTC
NA,TRBJ2-1,TRBV14,16,NA,CASSQDIIPRRHEQFF,TGTGCCAGCAGCCAAGATATAATACCTAGGAGGCATGAGCAGTTCTTC
NA,TRBJ2-7,TRBV4-2,17,TRBD2,CASSQERLAVGSYEQYF,TGTGCCAGCAGCCAAGAACGCCTAGCGGTGGGCTCCTACGAGCAGTACTTC
NA,TRBJ2-5,TRBV5-6,13,NA,CASSLAGSETQYF,TGTGCCAGCAGCTTGGCGGGGTCAGAGACCCAGTACTTC
NA,TRBJ2-1,TRBV3-1/TRBV3-2,18,TRBD2,CASSPLGLAPSGYNEQFF,TGTGCCAGCAGCCCCCTAGGACTAGCACCTTCGGGATACAATGAGCAGTTCTTC
NA,TRBJ2-7,TRBV5-1,15,TRBD2,CASSLDISGLYEQYF,TGCGCCAGCAGCTTGGATATTAGCGGGCTATACGAGCAGTACTTC
NA,TRBJ2-2,TRBV9,17,TRBD1,CASSPLGGTGYTGELFF,TGTGCCAGCAGCCCCCTTGGAGGGACAGGGTACACCGGGGAGCTGTTTTTT
NA,TRBJ2-3,TRBV12-3/TRBV12-4,12,NA,CASSFGGDTQYF,TGTGCCAGCAGCTTCGGCGGGGATACGCAGTATTTT
once,TRBJ2-5,TRBV29-1,14,TRBD1,CSVENGQGGGTQYF,TGCAGCGTTGAAAATGGACAGGGCGGAGGGACCCAGTACTTC
NA,TRBJ1-2,TRBV20-1,12,NA,CSASAGSYGYTF,TGCAGTGCTAGTGCAGGCTCCTATGGCTACACCTTC
NA,TRBJ1-2,TRBV25-1,16,TRBD1,CASSASLQWQGGGYTF,TGTGCCAGCAGTGCAAGCTTACAGTGGCAGGGGGGAGGCTACACCTTC
NA,TRBJ2-2,TRBV5-8,15,NA,CASSPRLGNTGELFF,TGTGCCAGCAGCCCAAGACTAGGAAACACCGGGGAGCTGTTTTTT
NA,TRBJ1-2,TRBV11-3,15,NA,CASSQSWTANYGYTF,TGTGCCAGCAGCCAAAGTTGGACAGCTAACTATGGCTACACCTTC
NA,TRBJ2-3,TRBV19,18,TRBD2,CASSLPRRGGASSDTQYF,TGTGCCAGTAGTCTACCACGACGGGGAGGGGCATCATCAGATACGCAGTATTTT
once,TRBJ1-3,TRBV10-3,14,NA,CAISESRGENTIYF,TGTGCCATCAGTGAGTCGCGGGGGGAAAACACCATATATTTT
NA,TRBJ1-5,TRBV6-1,14,NA,CASSEAGHNQPQHF,TGTGCCAGCAGTGAAGCGGGACACAATCAGCCCCAGCATTTT
few,TRBJ1-1,TRBV27,15,NA,CASSSRERLNTEAFF,TGTGCCAGCAGTTCCCGGGAAAGATTGAACACTGAAGCTTTCTTT
NA,TRBJ2-6,TRBV3-1/TRBV3-2,18,TRBD2,CASSQDRGGRSGANVLTF,TGTGCCAGCAGCCAAGATCGGGGGGGACGGTCTGGGGCCAACGTCCTGACTTTC
NA,TRBJ2-5,TRBV19,15,NA,CASSIGGSFQETQYF,TGTGCCAGTAGTATAGGAGGCAGTTTCCAAGAGACCCAGTACTTC
NA,TRBJ1-2,TRBV12-3/TRBV12-4,12,NA,CASSLEQRGYTF,TGTGCCAGCAGTTTAGAGCAGAGGGGCTACACCTTC
few,TRBJ2-1,TRBV9,15,NA,CASSVRRDSYNEQFF,TGTGCCAGCAGCGTAAGGCGGGACTCCTACAATGAGCAGTTCTTC
few,TRBJ2-7,TRBV28,14,TRBD1,CASSVTGGTYEQYF,TGTGCCAGCAGTGTGACAGGGGGCACGTACGAGCAGTACTTC
NA,TRBJ1-1,TRBV7-9,14,NA,CASSLVQVNTEAFF,TGTGCCAGCAGCTTAGTACAGGTCAACACTGAAGCTTTCTTT
NA,TRBJ1-3,TRBV15,14,NA,CATSRAGRGNTIYF,TGTGCCACCAGCAGAGCAGGTCGTGGAAACACCATATATTTT
NA,TRBJ1-4,TRBV7-9,18,NA,CASSPRGDTFATNEKLFF,TGTGCCAGCAGCCCCAGAGGGGACACCTTTGCAACTAATGAAAAACTGTTTTTT
once,TRBJ2-1,TRBV6-5,14,TRBD1,CASTKGQGYNEQFF,TGTGCCAGTACAAAGGGACAGGGATACAATGAGCAGTTCTTC
NA,TRBJ2-7,TRBV7-9,14,NA,CASSFGTRGMQQYF,TGTGCCAGCAGCTTTGGGACTCGCGGTATGCAGCAGTACTTC
NA,TRBJ2-5,TRBV12-3/TRBV12-4,13,NA,CASSLVVRETQYF,TGTGCCAGCAGTTTAGTGGTGAGGGAGACCCAGTACTTC
NA,TRBJ2-1,TRBV6-1,15,TRBD2,CASSERTSGGNEQFF,TGTGCCAGCAGTGAAAGGACTAGCGGGGGCAATGAGCAGTTCTTC
NA,TRBJ1-6,TRBV6-2/TRBV6-3,13,TRBD1,CASSWTGVSPLHF,TGTGCCAGCAGTTGGACAGGGGTTTCACCCCTCCACTTT
NA,TRBJ2-3,TRBV19,17,TRBD2,CASSITTGGGMTDTQYF,TGTGCCAGTAGTATAACCACCGGGGGAGGGATGACAGATACGCAGTATTTT
NA,TRBJ2-1,TRBV3-1/TRBV3-2,17,NA,CASSQLGLGSSYNEQFF,TGTGCCAGCAGCCAACTGGGTTTAGGGAGCTCCTACAATGAGCAGTTCTTC
NA,TRBJ2-1,TRBV5-1,16,TRBD2,CASSRPDGLAGREQFF,TGCGCCAGCAGCCGACCTGACGGACTAGCGGGAAGGGAGCAGTTCTTC
NA,TRBJ1-6,TRBV11-2,15,NA,CASSSLAGRNSPLHF,TGTGCCAGCAGCTCCCTGGCAGGGCGGAATTCACCCCTCCACTTT
NA,TRBJ1-5,TRBV24-1,13,TRBD1,CATGGTGNQPQHF,TGTGCCACCGGAGGGACAGGCAATCAGCCCCAGCATTTT
NA,TRBJ2-7,TRBV5-1,14,TRBD1,CASSSLGTDYEQYF,TGCGCCAGCAGCTCTCTCGGGACAGACTACGAGCAGTACTTC
NA,TRBJ1-1,TRBV2,14,TRBD1,CASSRDRSNTEAFF,TGTGCCAGCAGTCGGGACAGGTCGAACACTGAAGCTTTCTTT
NA,TRBJ2-1,TRBV6-6,16,TRBD2,CASSRSPGLDYNEQFF,TGTGCCAGCAGCCGATCCCCGGGACTAGACTACAATGAGCAGTTCTTC
few,TRBJ2-1,TRBV2,13,NA,CASSQGEFNEQFF,TGTGCCAGCAGCCAGGGTGAGTTCAATGAGCAGTTCTTC
NA,TRBJ2-2,TRBV6-1,18,TRBD2,CASSERPSGYTNTGELFF,TGTGCCAGCAGTGAACGGCCTAGCGGTTATACGAACACCGGGGAGCTGTTTTTT
NA,TRBJ1-1,TRBV27,17,NA,CASTQSGFRGLHTEAFF,TGTGCCAGCACCCAGTCCGGGTTCCGGGGTCTACACACTGAAGCTTTCTTT
NA,TRBJ1-4,TRBV5-4,16,TRBD1,CASSSGTASTNEKLFF,TGTGCCAGCTCCTCCGGGACAGCCTCAACTAATGAAAAACTGTTTTTT
once,TRBJ2-3,TRBV30,13,NA,CAWSGQEVDTQYF,TGTGCCTGGAGTGGGCAGGAGGTTGATACGCAGTATTTT
once,TRBJ1-6,TRBV25-1,16,NA,CASSESGKSIYSPLHF,TGTGCCAGCAGTGAATCAGGAAAATCCATCTATTCACCCCTCCACTTT
NA,TRBJ2-7,TRBV10-2,14,NA,CASSENGGYYEQYF,TGCGCCAGCAGTGAGAACGGAGGATACTACGAGCAGTACTTC
NA,TRBJ2-3,TRBV7-3,15,NA,CASSLSGGSTDTQYF,TGTGCCAGCAGCTTAAGTGGCGGGAGCACAGATACGCAGTATTTT
NA,TRBJ1-6,TRBV5-4,14,NA,CASSPSGGGSPLHF,TGTGCCAGCAGCCCGTCTGGGGGCGGCTCACCCCTCCACTTT
once,TRBJ1-6,TRBV7-8,15,TRBD1,CASSLTGGFGSPLHF,TGTGCCAGCAGCCTCACAGGGGGTTTTGGGTCACCCCTCCACTTT
NA,TRBJ2-1,TRBV10-3,14,NA,CAISSYMVVDEQFF,TGTGCCATCAGTTCTTACATGGTCGTTGATGAGCAGTTCTTC
once,TRBJ1-2,TRBV27,15,TRBD1,CASSPRDRAFYGYTF,TGTGCCAGCAGTCCTCGGGACAGAGCTTTCTATGGCTACACCTTC
few,TRBJ1-1,TRBV7-9,17,NA,CASSLLPRWRGSTEAFF,TGTGCCAGCAGCTTACTCCCACGGTGGCGGGGGAGTACTGAAGCTTTCTTT
NA,TRBJ2-1,TRBV10-3,16,TRBD1,CAISGFPGQGGNEQFF,TGTGCCATCAGTGGGTTCCCGGGACAGGGGGGCAATGAGCAGTTCTTC
NA,TRBJ2-1,TRBV4-2,16,TRBD1,CASSLGTASSYNEQFF,TGTGCCAGCAGCCTTGGGACAGCTAGCTCCTACAATGAGCAGTTCTTC